Below are 27 T cell receptor beta chains sequenced from a single sample in a study of metastatic and nonmetastatic thyroid tumors. Patients had received no treatment of any kind before thyroid surgery. TCRdb used MiXCR to call clones anew from the PCR reads. The sample includes around 46,000 clones, around 21% of them seen just once. The specimen was blood. The origin of the receptors is a male donor with papillary thyroid cancer or a benign thyroid nodule (not recorded which). Some clones in this sample may be carry-over from other donors' samples.

This clone was counted only a few times. The V gene is TRBV11-2, the J gene TRBJ2-3; 8 positions agree with TRBD2. CDR3 length: 16 residues. V dropped 5 bases and J dropped 2; count of bases not matched to a gene: 9. Germline values: CDR1 SGHAT, CDR2 FQNNGV. The CDR3 here is CASSPPELADTDTQYF. The CDR3 DNA sequence: TGTGCCAGCAGCCCGCCCGAACTAGCGGACACAGATACGCAGTATTTT.

The chain couples TRBV20-1 to TRBJ2-3, with a weak D call TRBD2 (6 bases). The CDR3 runs 16 residues. Trimming stripped 0 bases from V and 3 bases from J, with 16 bases between. Germline V gives CDR1 DFQATT, CDR2 SNEGSKA (reference sequence). CDR3 region: CSARDVGGIKTDTQYF. Here the CDR3 DNA reads TGCAGTGCTAGAGATGTCGGGGGTATAAAGACAGATACGCAGTATTTT.

The CDR3 DNA is TGCAGCGCCGTATCTAGAGACAGGGAACAAAACTCTGGGGCCAACGTCCTGACTTTC. This gives the protein CSAVSRDREQNSGANVLTF. The gene calls are TRBV20-1 and TRBJ2-6; 7 nucleotides match TRBD1. In germline, CDR1 is DFQATT, CDR2 SNEGSKA (reference sequence). This CDR3 is built from 19 residues.

This clone was seen repeatedly, ten times or more. In DNA form, the CDR3 reads TGTGCCAGCGAGACAGGGGGCGGGGGACCCCAGCATTTT. This translates into CASETGGGGPQHF. The V gene is TRBV28, the J gene TRBJ1-5; 10 nucleotides align to TRBD1. J gave up 10 bases and V 8 bases, and 8 bases lay outside the gene matches. The CDR3 consists of 13 residues. From germline, CDR1 is MDHEN and CDR2 SYDVKM.

The V and J genes are TRBV5-6 and TRBJ1-5, with no clear D. The CDR3 covers 12 residues. The V and J ends lost 0 bases and 12 bases respectively, with 10 bases between them. Germline-derived CDR1 and CDR2 are SGHDT and YYEEEE. CDR3 DNA sequence: TGTGCCAGCAGCTTGGACGACGTGGACCAGCATTTT. It is translated as CASSLDDVDQHF.

This clone has a count of ten or more. The chain employs TRBV7-8 and TRBJ2-3; no definite D call. Germline CDR1 is SGHVS and CDR2 is FQNEAQ. This CDR3 spans 15 amino acids. Between the trimmed V and J ends, which lost 2 bases and 2 bases, there was a span of 11 bases. Here the CDR3 reads CASSLSGRYTDTQYF. The DNA of the CDR3 is TGTGCCAGCAGCTTATCCGGACGCTACACAGATACGCAGTATTTT.

Ten or more counts support this clone. The rearrangement links TRBV28 to TRBJ1-1; D remains ambiguous. The V end was cut by 2 bases, the J end by 1 base, with 8 bases between. In germline, CDR1 is MDHEN, CDR2 SYDVKM. The CDR3 is 14 amino acids. The chain's CDR3 is CASSLAVRNTEAFF. In DNA form, the CDR3 reads TGTGCCAGCAGTTTAGCAGTTCGGAACACTGAAGCTTTCTTT.

This clone was seen only a few times. V gene TRBV6-1 combines with J gene TRBJ2-7; D tentatively fits TRBD1 or TRBD2 (6 bases each). The V end lost 7 bases, the J end lost 5 bases, and 15 bases lay between the germline ends. The CDR3 is 13 residues long. Germline CDR1 reads MNHNS; CDR2 reads SASEGT. The CDR3 spells CASTRGLLHEQYF. CDR3 DNA: TGTGCCAGCACTCGGGGGCTTCTCCACGAGCAGTACTTC.

On this clone itself: The junction departs from the called germline gene at one end, perhaps through a read error. V usage is TRBV5-1 and J usage is TRBJ2-1; 8 positions match TRBD2. This CDR3 has 15 residues. Per germline, CDR1 SGHRS and CDR2 YFSETQ. CDR3 coding DNA: TGCGCCATCAGCAAGGGACCAGCGGGAGAACATGAGCAGTTCTTC. Its protein is CAISKGPAGEHEQFF.

On this clone itself: Since a much larger clone is just one base distant, this may be a read error. The same CDR3 arises from other DNA sequences in this sample as well. The chain is built from TRBV5-1 and TRBJ2-1; either TRBD1 or TRBD2 may supply D (6 bases each). The CDR3 is 17 residues long. V shed 1 base and J shed 5 bases, with 19 bases lying between them. Germline V gives CDR1 SGHRS, CDR2 YFSETQ. CDR3 protein: CASSLLGGGTFDNEQFF. The DNA of the CDR3 is TGCGCCAGCAGCTTGCTTGGAGGGGGAACCTTCGACAATGAGCAGTTCTTC. The full variable domain, with the rest looked up from reference TRBV5-1 and TRBJ2-1, is KAGVTQTPRYLIKTRGQQVTLSCSPISGHRSVSWYQQTPGQGLQFLFEYFSETQRNKGNFPGRFSGRQFSNSRSEMNVSTLELGDSALYLCASSLLGGGTFDNEQFFGPGTRLTVL.

This clone came up many times. V and J are TRBV3-1 and TRBJ1-6; D is undetermined. The CDR3 sequence is 13 residues long. The V end lost 2 bases, the J end lost 8 bases, and 7 bases lay between the germline ends. Germline CDR1 and CDR2: LGHDT and YNNKEL (reference sequence). CDR3 sequence: CASSQSNDSPLHF. The CDR3 region has the DNA TGTGCCAGCAGCCAATCCAACGATTCACCCCTCCACTTT.

The chain has TRBV20-1 and TRBJ2-3, with TRBD2 identical over 11 bases. Germline CDR1 is DFQATT and CDR2 is SNEGSKA (reference sequence). J gave up 4 bases and V 0 bases, and 9 bases lay outside the gene matches. The CDR3 is 17 residues long. The CDR3 region has the DNA TGCAGTGCTAGAGATTCGACTAGCGGGATTAGGGCAGATACGCAGTATTTT. Translating it yields CSARDSTSGIRADTQYF.

The table lists this clone with many counts. The V and J genes are TRBV11-2 and TRBJ2-7; TRBD1 matches 10 bases. CDR1 is SGHAT, CDR2 FQNNGV, per germline. The ends lost 5 bases at V and 4 bases at J; junction bases unmatched: 8. This CDR3 has 15 amino acids. CDR3 residues: CASSPIRDRGYEQYF. CDR3 bases: TGTGCCAGCAGCCCCATCCGGGACAGGGGTTACGAGCAGTACTTC.

In regard to this clone: The germline gene is not matched at one end of the junction; a read error may be the cause. In DNA form, the CDR3 reads TGTGCCAGCAGCTTGATCACGGAGCTTAGGAGAATCTACTCCCATAATTCACCCCTCCACTTT. Amino acids: CASSLITELRRIYSHNSPLHF. This sequence joins TRBV11-2 and TRBJ1-6; D ambiguous. The CDR3 runs 21 residues. Germline assignment: CDR1 SGHAT and CDR2 FQNNGV.

This clone was observed many times. The chain uses TRBV20-1 and TRBJ1-1, with TRBD1 identical over 8 bases. With 1 base clipped from V and 5 bases from J, the junction kept 9 bases outside the gene matches. CDR1 and CDR2 (germline): DFQATT, SNEGSKA (reference sequence). The length of the CDR3 is 15 residues. The CDR3 bases are TGCAGTGCTAGAGCGACCACAGGGGGGGCGACTGAAGCTTTCTTT. As protein: CSARATTGGATEAFF.

With regard to this clone: Compared with germline, one end of the junction differs, possibly owing to a read error. The CDR3 region has the DNA TGTGCCGGCAAGACTAGCTCAAGCACATATACGCAGTATTTT. Residues: CAGKTSSSTYTQYF. The rearrangement links TRBV7-9 to TRBJ2-3; 7 bases match TRBD2. Germline V CDR1 and CDR2: SEHNR, FQNEAQ (reference sequence). The CDR3 spans 14 residues.

The chain couples TRBV6-6 to TRBJ1-2; D not resolved. The CDR3 spans 15 residues. From germline, CDR1 is MNHNY and CDR2 SVGAGI (reference sequence). The V gene lost 0 bases and the J gene lost 5 bases, with 13 bases spanning the gap. This CDR3 reads CASSYSDHPAYGYTF. The CDR3 DNA reads as TGTGCCAGCAGTTACTCGGACCATCCCGCATATGGCTACACCTTC.

Ten or more counts support this clone. The chain is built from TRBV19 and TRBJ2-7, with 8 bases fitting TRBD1. CDR1 is LNHDA, CDR2 SQIVND, per germline (reference sequence). V lost 5 bases, J lost 1 base, and 7 bases stayed unmatched. This CDR3 comprises 15 residues. DNA for the CDR3: TGTGCCAGTAGTCCCGGGACAGGCCCATCCTACGAGCAGTACTTC. It is translated as CASSPGTGPSYEQYF.

This clone was picked up many times. The V call is TRBV3-1, the J call TRBJ1-2, with D perhaps matching TRBD1 (5 bases). Germline lookup yields CDR1 LGHDT and CDR2 YNNKEL (reference sequence). This CDR3 contains 14 residues. Trimming shortened V by 2 bases and J by 5 bases, and 12 bases separated the two germline ends. CDR3 sequence reads: CASSQSGRTYGYTF. DNA for the CDR3: TGTGCCAGCAGCCAATCGGGACGGACTTATGGCTACACCTTC.

The CDR3 loop is CASSQEDRGLAGYTF. The CDR3 DNA reads TGTGCCAGCAGCCAAGAGGACAGGGGGCTTGCTGGCTACACCTTC. This sequence joins TRBV3-1 and TRBJ1-2; 11 bases are shared with TRBD1. J gave up 7 bases and V 0 bases, and 4 bases lay outside the gene matches. CDR3 size: 15 residues. Germline V gives CDR1 LGHDT, CDR2 YNNKEL (reference sequence).

This clone showed up just a few times. This rearrangement joins TRBV12-3 or TRBV12-4 to TRBJ1-4; tentatively, D is TRBD1 (5 bases). CDR3 length: 15 residues. V was cut by 3 bases and J by 4 bases, with 12 bases left in between. CDR3 sequence: CASSFFDSCNEKLFF. As DNA, the CDR3 is TGTGCCAGCAGTTTCTTCGACAGTTGTAATGAAAAACTGTTTTTT.

In its sample, this clone was seen many times. The chain carries TRBV3-1 and TRBJ1-2; D gene ambiguous. Germline loops: CDR1 LGHDT, CDR2 YNNKEL (reference sequence). CDR3 length: 13 amino acids. Trimming pared 5 bases from V and 4 bases from J, leaving 11 bases between. The CDR3 region has the DNA TGTGCCAGCAGCTTGCAGGAGGGCTATGGCTACACCTTC. Translating it yields CASSLQEGYGYTF.

Ten or more counts support this clone. CDR3 in DNA: TGTGCCAGCACGGGGGGAAGGGGGGAGACCCAGTACTTC. Translating it yields CASTGGRGETQYF. The genes are TRBV28 and TRBJ2-5, with a weak D call TRBD2 (7 bases). V was clipped by 7 bases and J by 5 bases, with 14 bases between them. The germline V gene encodes CDR1 MDHEN and CDR2 SYDVKM. The CDR3 extends over 13 amino acids.

The J gene is TRBJ2-1, the V gene TRBV6-1; perhaps TRBD2 as D (7 bases). The CDR3 length is 14 residues. Between the trimmed V and J ends, which lost 8 bases and 7 bases, there was a span of 18 bases. The germline gives CDR1 MNHNS, CDR2 SASEGT. CDR3 DNA: TGTGCCAGCTGTCAGCGCGGGGGCCGAAATGAGCAGTTCTTC. Protein: CASCQRGGRNEQFF.

This clone was detected many times. The genes are TRBV6-1 and TRBJ2-7; the match to TRBD2 covers 8 bases. CDR3 length: 14 residues. With 1 base clipped from V and 4 bases from J, the junction kept 3 bases outside the gene matches. Germline V lookup: CDR1 MNHNS, CDR2 SASEGT. CDR3 in amino acids: CASSEGLASYEQYF. The CDR3 bases are TGTGCCAGCAGTGAAGGACTAGCGTCTTACGAGCAGTACTTC.

J is TRBJ2-3 and V is TRBV15, with D uncertain. The CDR3 extends over 14 amino acids. Trimming removed 3 bases at V and 5 bases at J, with 12 bases between. Looked up from germline, CDR1 is LNHNV and CDR2 is YYDKDF (reference sequence). CDR3 nucleotides: TGTGCCACCAGCAGCTATACCAGTCGAGATACGCAGTATTTT. This gives the protein CATSSYTSRDTQYF.

The sample holds many counts of this clone. This chain uses TRBV7-8 with TRBJ2-1; possible D gene TRBD2, 7 bases. CDR1 is SGHVS, CDR2 FQNEAQ, per germline. The V gene lost 0 bases and the J gene lost 4 bases, with 16 bases spanning the gap. The CDR3 has 17 residues. CDR3 DNA: TGTGCCAGCAGCTTAGCGCGGGGGCTTTCAGCTTACAATGAGCAGTTCTTC. It codes for CASSLARGLSAYNEQFF.